Listed below are T cell receptor beta chains from one sample, sequenced in a study of T cell responses to AZD1222 COVID-19 vaccine. The assay was immunoSEQ multiplex PCR, and TCRdb's table has in-frame clones only and misses some. The table has 84,000 or so clones, 70% to 90% seen once. The material sequenced was peripheral blood, taken on day 0 of AZD1222 vaccination. All receptors derive from an adult in good health. Each CDR3 is given with its conserved first and last residue. A D gene is named only where the DNA matches it firmly. Size tells how often a clone was seen (once, few, many) or the class of an expanded clone, and some rows leave it out.

v_gene	len	abundance	j_gene	d_gene	CDR3aa	CDR3nt
TRBV6-2/TRBV6-3	13	.	TRBJ2-1	.	CASSSEPYNEQFF	TGTGCCAGCAGCTCAGAACCCTACAATGAGCAGTTCTTC
TRBV24-1	16	few	TRBJ2-1	.	CATSDFPGSSYNEQFF	TGTGCCACCAGTGATTTCCCGGGCAGCTCCTACAATGAGCAGTTCTTC
TRBV30	13	.	TRBJ2-7	TRBD2	CAWSSSGSYEQYF	TGTGCCTGGAGTAGTAGCGGGAGCTACGAGCAGTACTTC
TRBV7-2	17	.	TRBJ2-5	TRBD2	CASSLFRTSGIRETQYF	TGTGCCAGCAGCTTATTCCGGACTAGCGGGATCCGGGAGACCCAGTACTTC
TRBV7-3	14	.	TRBJ1-1	.	CASSPQDGNTEAFF	TGTGCCAGCAGCCCCCAAGACGGGAACACTGAAGCTTTCTTT
TRBV24-1	18	few	TRBJ2-5	TRBD2	CATSDPGLAGKVGETQYF	TGTGCCACCAGTGATCCGGGACTAGCGGGGAAGGTTGGAGAGACCCAGTACTTC
TRBV13	16	.	TRBJ2-2	.	CASSPVLWQNTGELFF	TGTGCCAGCAGCCCAGTGTTGTGGCAGAACACCGGGGAGCTGTTTTTT
TRBV28	15	.	TRBJ1-1	.	CASTLDTGWGTEAFF	TGTGCCAGCACCTTAGATACAGGTTGGGGCACTGAAGCTTTCTTT
TRBV28	14	.	TRBJ2-1	.	CASSFLGSINEQFF	TGTGCCAGCAGTTTTCTCGGGAGTATTAATGAGCAGTTCTTC
TRBV7-6	14	.	TRBJ1-1	.	CASSLDRSRTEAFF	TGTGCCAGCAGCTTAGACAGGTCGCGCACTGAAGCTTTCTTT
TRBV5-1	16	few	TRBJ1-1	.	CASSEHALGLNTEAFF	TGCGCCAGCAGCGAGCATGCCTTGGGCTTGAACACTGAAGCTTTCTTT
TRBV29-1	14	.	TRBJ2-2	.	CSVGGGLHTGELFF	TGCAGCGTTGGAGGAGGACTCCACACCGGGGAGCTGTTTTTT
TRBV19	12	.	TRBJ2-1	.	CASSIEGNEQFF	TGTGCCAGTAGTATCGAAGGCAATGAGCAGTTCTTC
TRBV3-1/TRBV3-2	14	.	TRBJ1-1	.	CASSPTAGNTEAFF	TGTGCCAGCAGCCCAACGGCCGGGAACACTGAAGCTTTCTTT
TRBV30	14	.	TRBJ1-3	.	CAWRRAGVGNTIYF	TGTGCCTGGAGGAGGGCAGGGGTCGGAAACACCATATATTTT
TRBV18	14	once	TRBJ1-1	.	CASSKGTLNTEAFF	TGTGCCAGCTCAAAAGGGACCTTGAACACTGAAGCTTTCTTT
TRBV5-6	17	many	TRBJ2-1	TRBD2	CASSLETSGSAYNEQFF	TGTGCCAGCAGCTTGGAAACCAGCGGGAGCGCCTACAATGAGCAGTTCTTC
TRBV19	14	.	TRBJ1-1	.	CASSMGGANTEAFF	TGTGCCAGTAGTATGGGGGGGGCGAACACTGAAGCTTTCTTT
TRBV28	18	.	TRBJ1-6	.	CASSLLGGGESYNSPLHF	TGTGCCAGCAGTTTACTTGGCGGAGGGGAATCTTATAATTCACCCCTCCACTTT
TRBV2	14	.	TRBJ1-5	.	CASLRDHSNQPQHF	TGTGCCAGCCTCCGGGACCATAGCAATCAGCCCCAGCATTTT
TRBV29-1	13	.	TRBJ2-6	.	CSVVITGANVLTF	TGCAGCGTTGTTATAACTGGGGCCAACGTCCTGACTTTC
TRBV5-6	16	.	TRBJ1-2	.	CASSFPTGPSRRGYTF	TGTGCCAGCAGCTTCCCGACAGGTCCGTCACGTAGAGGCTACACCTTC
TRBV18	16	few	TRBJ2-5	.	CASSPEGTGLVETQYF	TGTGCCAGCTCACCCGAGGGAACAGGGTTGGTGGAGACCCAGTACTTC
TRBV7-3	15	.	TRBJ2-3	TRBD2	CASSASGTSLSTQYF	TGTGCCAGCAGCGCCTCCGGGACTAGCCTGTCTACGCAGTATTTT
TRBV9	15	.	TRBJ1-2	TRBD1	CASSVDGGGSYGYTF	TGTGCCAGCAGCGTAGATGGAGGGGGCAGCTATGGCTACACCTTC
TRBV24-1	16	.	TRBJ2-1	TRBD2	CATSDLGTSGYNEQFF	TGTGCCACCAGTGATTTAGGGACTAGCGGGTACAATGAGCAGTTCTTC
TRBV9	13	.	TRBJ1-1	.	CASSVGINTEAFF	TGTGCCAGCAGCGTAGGAATCAACACTGAAGCTTTCTTT
TRBV24-1	13	.	TRBJ1-2	.	CATSEWGHYGYTF	TGTGCCACCAGTGAGTGGGGTCACTATGGCTACACCTTC
TRBV7-6	16	.	TRBJ1-6	.	CASSPNIEGLSSPLHF	TGTGCCAGCAGCCCTAATATCGAGGGTCTATCATCACCCCTCCACTTT
TRBV30	14	few	TRBJ1-1	TRBD1	CAWTRDRGYREAFF	TGTGCCTGGACTCGGGACAGGGGGTATCGGGAAGCTTTCTTT
TRBV11-3	17	.	TRBJ2-3	TRBD2	CASSLVLAGDSTDTQYF	TGTGCCAGCAGCTTAGTACTAGCGGGAGATAGCACAGATACGCAGTATTTT
TRBV29-1	14	.	TRBJ1-4	TRBD1	CSGSGGQGDEKLFF	TGCAGCGGTTCCGGGGGGCAGGGGGATGAAAAACTGTTTTTT
TRBV5-1	16	.	TRBJ2-3	.	CASSLGGLSSTDTQYF	TGCGCCAGCAGCTTGGGGGGCCTCTCTAGCACAGATACGCAGTATTTT
TRBV7-3	15	.	TRBJ2-2	.	CASSLIRGFGGELFF	TGTGCCAGCAGCTTAATAAGAGGGTTTGGCGGGGAGCTGTTTTTT
TRBV30	13	.	TRBJ1-2	.	CAWTPAPTYGYTF	TGTGCCTGGACCCCGGCTCCTACCTATGGCTACACCTTC
TRBV9	13	.	TRBJ1-3	TRBD1	CASSGTGRGTIYF	TGTGCCAGCAGCGGGACAGGGAGAGGCACCATATATTTT
TRBV7-2	15	.	TRBJ1-2	.	CASSLEGGKAYGYTF	TGTGCCAGCAGCTTAGAGGGGGGGAAGGCCTATGGCTACACCTTC
TRBV11-3	21	.	TRBJ2-6	TRBD2	CASSLDETSGSLFSGANVLTF	TGTGCCAGCAGCTTAGATGAGACTAGCGGGAGTCTCTTCTCTGGGGCCAACGTCCTGACTTTC
TRBV7-3	16	once	TRBJ2-3	TRBD2	CASSLDGAGGGDTQYF	TGTGCCAGCAGCTTAGATGGGGCGGGAGGAGGAGATACGCAGTATTTT
TRBV5-1	16	.	TRBJ2-3	TRBD2	CASSKGLAGITDTQYF	TGCGCCAGCAGCAAAGGACTAGCGGGGATCACAGATACGCAGTATTTT
TRBV29-1	18	.	TRBJ2-1	TRBD2	CSVEGGTSGIKVLDEQFF	TGCAGCGTTGAAGGGGGGACTAGCGGGATTAAAGTTCTGGATGAGCAGTTCTTC
TRBV7-9	15	.	TRBJ2-3	TRBD1	CASRRDRGYTDTQYF	TGTGCCAGCAGACGGGACAGGGGATACACAGATACGCAGTATTTT
TRBV11-3	14	.	TRBJ2-7	.	CASSLGPGGYEQYF	TGTGCCAGCAGCCTAGGGCCCGGCGGCTACGAGCAGTACTTC
TRBV7-3	15	.	TRBJ2-1	TRBD2	CASSPRGGRDNEQFF	TGTGCCAGCAGCCCTCGGGGAGGGAGGGACAATGAGCAGTTCTTC
TRBV5-6	17	.	TRBJ1-4	TRBD1	CASSPLDRGATNEKLFF	TGTGCCAGCAGCCCCTTAGACAGGGGCGCAACTAATGAAAAACTGTTTTTT
TRBV5-1	14	.	TRBJ2-3	.	CASRSGVSTDTQYF	TGCGCCAGCCGCTCCGGGGTTAGCACAGATACGCAGTATTTT
TRBV28	11	.	TRBJ2-2	.	CASSPHGELFF	TGTGCCAGCAGTCCCCACGGGGAGCTGTTTTTT
TRBV28	15	.	TRBJ2-1	.	CASSWLAGNYNEQFF	TGTGCCAGCAGTTGGCTGGCGGGAAACTACAATGAGCAGTTCTTC
TRBV19	16	.	TRBJ2-5	.	CASSIDHTGNAETQYF	TGTGCCAGTAGTATAGATCATACAGGGAATGCGGAGACCCAGTACTTC
TRBV15	15	.	TRBJ1-5	.	CATSRDLRGLQPQHF	TGTGCCACCAGCAGAGATCTAAGGGGATTACAGCCCCAGCATTTT
TRBV19	15	.	TRBJ2-3	.	CASRVTGGGTDTQYF	TGTGCCAGTAGGGTGACAGGAGGAGGCACAGATACGCAGTATTTT